In this sample, the clone carrying this T cell receptor beta chain turned up once. What it binds is unknown. The PCR ran on 60 Vbeta and 13 Jbeta primers. TCRdb's table, derived via immunoSEQ multiplex PCR, lists solely in-frame clones and lacks some. Of some 130,000 clones listed, about 79% are singletons. This sample was taken from a study of cytomegalovirus exposure and HLA in healthy donors. About the study: An analysis done earlier identified more than 100 million unique TCR beta sequences from 150 million to 200 million T cells.

Germline assignment: CDR1 LNHDA and CDR2 SQIVND (reference sequence). V was pared by 6 bases and J by 4 bases, with 23 bases between. CDR3 size: 17 residues. Study-level points and caveats: Later analysis identified several of the most significant clusters that appeared linked to common viral pathogens. It was shown in a later analysis that HLA-associated TCR beta chains were more clonally expanded than other, equally common chains.

The rearrangement links TRBV19 to TRBJ2-3, with D perhaps matching TRBD2 (5 bases). The source is a man aged 18 to 30 in good health and CMV-seronegative. Sequencing was performed on PBMCs. CDR3 sequence (DNA): TGTGCCAGTAGCCGTGGAGGCCGGGATCCGGCACCAGATACGCAGTATTTT. Translated: CASSRGGRDPAPDTQYF. Combining the CDR3 with reference TRBV19 and TRBJ2-3 gives the whole variable domain DGGITQSPKYLFRKEGQNVTLSCEQNLNHDAMYWYRQDPGQGLRLIYYSQIVNDFQKGDIAEGYSVSREKKESFPLTVTSAQKNPTAFYLCASSRGGRDPAPDTQYFGPGTRLTVL.